This TCR beta chain is from a study of T cells in Graves' hyperthyroidism and ophthalmopathy. Study observations and caveats: Most clonotypes that expanded in the thyroid above 0.001 also showed up in blood.

As regards this clonotype: Its antigen is as yet unknown.

The investigators amplified TCR beta CDR3 regions from RNA transcripts. A set of HTBI primers served as the primers for a first-round RT-PCR of the TCR CDR3. One entry per CDR3 protein results from TCRdb running MiXCR on the multiplex PCR reads. The data hold 500,000 to 600,000 distinct CDR3 sequences, with 15% to 20% observed a single time. The specimen sequenced was blood. The receptor's source is a man aged 35 to 55 with Graves' ophthalmopathy.

The CDR3 DNA sequence: TGTGCCAGCAGTTTAGTTTTAGCGGGGGGGCCAAATACGCAGTATTTT. Its protein is CASSLVLAGGPNTQYF. The chain has TRBV12-3 or TRBV12-4 and TRBJ2-3, with TRBD2 matching 11 bases. V lost 1 base to trimming and J lost 7 bases; unmatched junction nucleotides: 7. The CDR3 length is 16 residues.